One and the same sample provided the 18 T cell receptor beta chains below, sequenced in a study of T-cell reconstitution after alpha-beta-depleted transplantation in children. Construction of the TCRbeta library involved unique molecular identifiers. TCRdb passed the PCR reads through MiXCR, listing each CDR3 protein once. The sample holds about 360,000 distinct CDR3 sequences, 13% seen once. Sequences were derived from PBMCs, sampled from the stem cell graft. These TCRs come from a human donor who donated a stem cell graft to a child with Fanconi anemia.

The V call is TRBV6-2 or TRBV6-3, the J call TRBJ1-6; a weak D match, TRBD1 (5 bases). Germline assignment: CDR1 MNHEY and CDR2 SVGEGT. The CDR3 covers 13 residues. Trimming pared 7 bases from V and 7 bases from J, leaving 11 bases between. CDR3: CASTRGWNSPLHF. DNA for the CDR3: TGTGCCAGCACTAGGGGCTGGAATTCACCCCTCCACTTT.

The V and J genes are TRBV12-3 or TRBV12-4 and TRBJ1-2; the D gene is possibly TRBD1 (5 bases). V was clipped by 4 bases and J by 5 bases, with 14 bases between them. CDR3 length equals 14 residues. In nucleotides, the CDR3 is TGTGCCAGCAGTTGGTCGACAGAACCGTATGGCTACACCTTC. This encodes CASSWSTEPYGYTF.

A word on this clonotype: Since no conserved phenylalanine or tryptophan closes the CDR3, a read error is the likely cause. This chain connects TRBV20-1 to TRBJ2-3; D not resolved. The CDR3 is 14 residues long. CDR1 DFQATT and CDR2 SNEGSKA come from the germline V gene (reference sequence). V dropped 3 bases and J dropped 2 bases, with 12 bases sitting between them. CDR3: CSASPSWNTDTQYL. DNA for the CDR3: TGCAGTGCTAGCCCCTCATGGAACACAGATACGCAGTATCTT.

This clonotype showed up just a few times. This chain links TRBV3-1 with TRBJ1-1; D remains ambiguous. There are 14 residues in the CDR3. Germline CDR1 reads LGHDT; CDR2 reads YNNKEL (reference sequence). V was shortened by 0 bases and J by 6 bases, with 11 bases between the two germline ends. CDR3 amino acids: CASSQDKHPAEAFF. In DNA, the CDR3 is TGTGCCAGCAGCCAAGATAAACACCCCGCTGAAGCTTTCTTT. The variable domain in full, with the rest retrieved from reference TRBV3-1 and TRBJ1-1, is DTAVSQTPKYLVTQMGNDKSIKCEQNLGHDTMYWYKQDSKKFLKIMFSYNNKELIINETVPNRFSPKSPDKAHLNLHINSLELGDSAVYFCASSQDKHPAEAFFGQGTRLTVV.

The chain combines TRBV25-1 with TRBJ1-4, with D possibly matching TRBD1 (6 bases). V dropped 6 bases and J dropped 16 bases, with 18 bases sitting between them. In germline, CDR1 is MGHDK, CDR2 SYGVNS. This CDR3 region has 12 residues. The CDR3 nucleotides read TGTGCCAGCAGACAGGGTCTCTGTCTAAGGTTTTTT. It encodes CASRQGLCLRFF.

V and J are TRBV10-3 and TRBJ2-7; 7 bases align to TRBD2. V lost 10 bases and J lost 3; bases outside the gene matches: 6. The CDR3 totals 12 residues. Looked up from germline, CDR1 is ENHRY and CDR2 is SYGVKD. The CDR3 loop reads CATRDYSYEQYF. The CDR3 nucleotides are TGTGCCACCAGGGACTATAGCTACGAGCAGTACTTC.

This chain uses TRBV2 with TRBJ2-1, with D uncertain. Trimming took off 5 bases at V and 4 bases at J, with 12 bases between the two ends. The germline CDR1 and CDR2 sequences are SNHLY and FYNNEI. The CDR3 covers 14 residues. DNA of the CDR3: TGTGCCAGCAGTTACTCGGCAACATACAATGAGCAGTTCTTC. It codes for CASSYSATYNEQFF.

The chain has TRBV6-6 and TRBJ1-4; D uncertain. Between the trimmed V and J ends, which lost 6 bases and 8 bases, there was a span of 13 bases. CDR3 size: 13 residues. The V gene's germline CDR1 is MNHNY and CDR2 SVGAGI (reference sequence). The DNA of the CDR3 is TGTGCCAGCAGATTAGGAGCAGGCGAAAAACTGTTTTTT. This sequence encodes CASRLGAGEKLFF.

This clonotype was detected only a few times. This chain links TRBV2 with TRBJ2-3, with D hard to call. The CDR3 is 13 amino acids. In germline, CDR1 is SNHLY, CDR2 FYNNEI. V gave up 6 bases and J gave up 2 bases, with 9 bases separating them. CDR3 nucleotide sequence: TGTGCCAGCAGATCCGGCGCCACAGATACGCAGTATTTT. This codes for CASRSGATDTQYF.

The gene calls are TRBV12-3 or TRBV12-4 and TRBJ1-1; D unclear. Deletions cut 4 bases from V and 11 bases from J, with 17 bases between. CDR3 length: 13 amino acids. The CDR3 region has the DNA TGTGCCAGCAGTTCCCCTCCCATTCGGCGGGCTTTCTTT. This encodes CASSSPPIRRAFF.

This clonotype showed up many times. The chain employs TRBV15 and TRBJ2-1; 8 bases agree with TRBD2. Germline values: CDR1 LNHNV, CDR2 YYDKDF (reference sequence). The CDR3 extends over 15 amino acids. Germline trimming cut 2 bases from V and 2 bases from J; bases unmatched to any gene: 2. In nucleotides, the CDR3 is TGTGCCACCAGCAGAAGGCGGGGGGCCTACAATGAGCAGTTCTTC. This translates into CATSRRRGAYNEQFF.

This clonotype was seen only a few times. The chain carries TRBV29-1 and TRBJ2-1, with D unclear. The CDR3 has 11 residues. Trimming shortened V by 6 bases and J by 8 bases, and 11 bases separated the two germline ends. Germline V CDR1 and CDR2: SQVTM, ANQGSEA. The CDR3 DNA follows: TGCAGCGTCCCCTCAGAGTATGAGCAGTTCTTC. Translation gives CSVPSEYEQFF.

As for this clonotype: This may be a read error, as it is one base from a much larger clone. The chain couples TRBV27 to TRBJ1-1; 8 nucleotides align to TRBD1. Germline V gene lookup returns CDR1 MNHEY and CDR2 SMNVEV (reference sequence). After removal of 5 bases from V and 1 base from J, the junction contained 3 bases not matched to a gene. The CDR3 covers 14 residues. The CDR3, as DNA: TGTGCCAGCAGTACACAGGGGGAGAACACTGAAGCTTTCTTT. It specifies CASSTQGENTEAFF.

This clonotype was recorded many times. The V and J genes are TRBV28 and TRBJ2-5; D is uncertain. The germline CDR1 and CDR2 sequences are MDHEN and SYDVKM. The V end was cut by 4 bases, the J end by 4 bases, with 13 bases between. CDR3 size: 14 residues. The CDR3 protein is CASSSPGDVETQYF. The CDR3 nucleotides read TGTGCCAGCAGTTCCCCTGGAGACGTAGAGACCCAGTACTTC. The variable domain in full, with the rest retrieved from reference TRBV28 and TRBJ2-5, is DVKVTQSSRYLVKRTGEKVFLECVQDMDHENMFWYRQDPGLGLRLIYFSYDVKMKEKGDIPEGYSVSREKKERFSLILESASTNQTSMYLCASSSPGDVETQYFGPGTRLLVL.

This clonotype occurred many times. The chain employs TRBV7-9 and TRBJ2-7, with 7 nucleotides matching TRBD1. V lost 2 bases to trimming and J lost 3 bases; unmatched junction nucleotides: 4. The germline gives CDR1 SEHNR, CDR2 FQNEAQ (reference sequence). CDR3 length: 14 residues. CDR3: CASSLTGVNYEQYF. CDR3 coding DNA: TGTGCCAGCAGCTTAACAGGGGTAAACTACGAGCAGTACTTC. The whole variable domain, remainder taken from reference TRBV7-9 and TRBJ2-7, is DTGVSQNPRHKITKRGQNVTFRCDPISEHNRLYWYRQTLGQGPEFLTYFQNEAQLEKSRLLSDRFSAERPKGSFSTLEIQRTEQGDSAMYLCASSLTGVNYEQYFGPGTRLTVT.

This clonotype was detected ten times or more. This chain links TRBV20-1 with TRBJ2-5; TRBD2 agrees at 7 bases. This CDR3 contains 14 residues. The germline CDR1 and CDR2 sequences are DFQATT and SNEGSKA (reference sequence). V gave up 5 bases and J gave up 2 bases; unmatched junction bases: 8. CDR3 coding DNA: TGCAGTGCTTCCCGGGACTACGGTCAAGAGACCCAGTACTTC. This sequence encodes CSASRDYGQETQYF.

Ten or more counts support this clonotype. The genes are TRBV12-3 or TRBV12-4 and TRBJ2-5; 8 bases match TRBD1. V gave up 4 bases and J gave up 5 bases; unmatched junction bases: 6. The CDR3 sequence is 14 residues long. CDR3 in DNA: TGTGCCAGCAGTTCTCGGACAGGGAGGGAGACCCAGTACTTC. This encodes CASSSRTGRETQYF.

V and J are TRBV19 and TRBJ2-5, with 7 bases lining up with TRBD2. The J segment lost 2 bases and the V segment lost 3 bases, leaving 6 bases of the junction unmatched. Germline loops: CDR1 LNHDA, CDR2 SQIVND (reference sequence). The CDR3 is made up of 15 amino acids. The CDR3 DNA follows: TGTGCCAGTAGTATCCGCCCGGGACTACAAGAGACCCAGTACTTC. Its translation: CASSIRPGLQETQYF.